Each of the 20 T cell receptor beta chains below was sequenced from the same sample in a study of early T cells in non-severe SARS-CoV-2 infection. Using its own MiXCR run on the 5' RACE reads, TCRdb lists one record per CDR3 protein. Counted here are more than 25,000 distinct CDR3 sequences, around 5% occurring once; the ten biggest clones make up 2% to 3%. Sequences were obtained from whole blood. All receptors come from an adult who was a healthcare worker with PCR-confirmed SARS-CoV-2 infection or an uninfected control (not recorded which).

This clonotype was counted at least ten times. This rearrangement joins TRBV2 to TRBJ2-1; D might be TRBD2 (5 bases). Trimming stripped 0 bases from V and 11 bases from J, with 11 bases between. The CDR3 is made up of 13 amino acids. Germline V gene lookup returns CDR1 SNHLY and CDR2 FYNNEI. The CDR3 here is CASSEALGLQQFF. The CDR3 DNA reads TGTGCCAGCAGTGAAGCGCTCGGACTCCAGCAGTTCTTC.

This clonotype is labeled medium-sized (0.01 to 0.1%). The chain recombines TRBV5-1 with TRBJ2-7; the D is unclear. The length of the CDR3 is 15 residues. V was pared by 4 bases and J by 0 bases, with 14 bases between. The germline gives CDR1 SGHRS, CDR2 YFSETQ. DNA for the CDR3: TGCGCCAGCAGCCCGAGTGGGGTGGGCTCCTACGAGCAGTACTTC. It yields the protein CASSPSGVGSYEQYF. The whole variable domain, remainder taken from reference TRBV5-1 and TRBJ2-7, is KAGVTQTPRYLIKTRGQQVTLSCSPISGHRSVSWYQQTPGQGLQFLFEYFSETQRNKGNFPGRFSGRQFSNSRSEMNVSTLELGDSALYLCASSPSGVGSYEQYFGPGTRLTVT.

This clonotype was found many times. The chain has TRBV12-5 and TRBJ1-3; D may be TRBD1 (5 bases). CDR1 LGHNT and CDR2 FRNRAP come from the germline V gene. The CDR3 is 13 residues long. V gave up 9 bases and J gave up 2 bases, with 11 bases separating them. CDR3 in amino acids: CASRRGAGNTIYF. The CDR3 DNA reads TGTGCTAGCCGGCGGGGGGCTGGAAACACCATATATTTT.

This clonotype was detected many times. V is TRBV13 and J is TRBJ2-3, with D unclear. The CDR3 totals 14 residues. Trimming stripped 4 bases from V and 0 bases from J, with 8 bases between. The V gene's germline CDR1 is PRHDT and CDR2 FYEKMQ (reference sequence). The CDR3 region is CASSSKTSTDTQYF. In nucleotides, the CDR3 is TGTGCCAGCAGCTCGAAGACTAGCACAGATACGCAGTATTTT.

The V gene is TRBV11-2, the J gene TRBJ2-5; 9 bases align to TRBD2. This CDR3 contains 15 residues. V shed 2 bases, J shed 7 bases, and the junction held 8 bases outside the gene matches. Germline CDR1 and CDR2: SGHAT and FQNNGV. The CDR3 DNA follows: TGTGCCAGCAGCTTAATGGCTAGCGGGATGGGGACCCAGTACTTC. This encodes CASSLMASGMGTQYF.

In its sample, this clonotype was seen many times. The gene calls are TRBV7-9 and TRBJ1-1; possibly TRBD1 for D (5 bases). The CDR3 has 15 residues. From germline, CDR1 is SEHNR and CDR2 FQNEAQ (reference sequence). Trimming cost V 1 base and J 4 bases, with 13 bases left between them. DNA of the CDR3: TGTGCCAGCAGCTTAGTTTTTGGGGGGAGCACTGAAGCTTTCTTT. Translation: CASSLVFGGSTEAFF. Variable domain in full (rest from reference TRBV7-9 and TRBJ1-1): DTGVSQNPRHKITKRGQNVTFRCDPISEHNRLYWYRQTLGQGPEFLTYFQNEAQLEKSRLLSDRFSAERPKGSFSTLEIQRTEQGDSAMYLCASSLVFGGSTEAFFGQGTRLTVV.

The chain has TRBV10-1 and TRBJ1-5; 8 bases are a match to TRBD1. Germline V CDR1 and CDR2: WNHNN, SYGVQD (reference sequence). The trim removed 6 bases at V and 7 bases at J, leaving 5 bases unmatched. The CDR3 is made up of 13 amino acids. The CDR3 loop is CASRPDRAQPQHF. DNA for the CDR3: TGCGCCAGCAGGCCGGACAGGGCCCAGCCCCAGCATTTT.

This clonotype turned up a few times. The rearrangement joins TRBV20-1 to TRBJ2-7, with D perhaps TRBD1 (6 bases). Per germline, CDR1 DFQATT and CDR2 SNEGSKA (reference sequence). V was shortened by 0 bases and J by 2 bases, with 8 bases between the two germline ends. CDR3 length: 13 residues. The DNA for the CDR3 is TGCAGTGCTAGAGATGGACAGACCTACGAGCAGTACTTC. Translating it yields CSARDGQTYEQYF.

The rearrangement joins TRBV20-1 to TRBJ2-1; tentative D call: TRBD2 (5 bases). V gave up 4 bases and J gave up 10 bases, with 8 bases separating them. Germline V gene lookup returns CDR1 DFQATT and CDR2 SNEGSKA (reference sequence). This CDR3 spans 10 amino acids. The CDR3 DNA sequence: TGCAGTGCTAAAGGGAGAGAGCAGTTCTTC. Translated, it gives CSAKGREQFF.

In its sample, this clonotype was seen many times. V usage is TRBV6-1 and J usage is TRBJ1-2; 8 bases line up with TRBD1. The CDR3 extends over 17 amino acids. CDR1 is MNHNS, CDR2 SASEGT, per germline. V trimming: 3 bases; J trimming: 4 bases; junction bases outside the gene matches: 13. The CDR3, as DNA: TGTGCCAGCAGTGACAGGGACAGGACCGAGGGGGGCTATGGCTACACCTTC. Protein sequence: CASSDRDRTEGGYGYTF.

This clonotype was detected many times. CDR3 sequence (DNA): TGTGCCAGCTCATCCAGGGAGAGGTACGAGCAGTACTTC. Translation gives CASSSRERYEQYF. J is TRBJ2-7 and V is TRBV18; tentatively, D is TRBD1 or TRBD2 (5 bases each). The CDR3 totals 13 residues. V lost 5 bases and J lost 4, with 12 bases in between. Germline lookup yields CDR1 KGHSH and CDR2 LQKENI.

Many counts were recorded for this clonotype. The CDR3 sequence is CASSFVVESYEQYF. Here the CDR3 DNA reads TGTGCCAGCAGTTTTGTGGTGGAGTCCTACGAGCAGTACTTC. The chain links TRBV6-6 to TRBJ2-7; D is ambiguous. Germline CDR1 is MNHNY and CDR2 is SVGAGI (reference sequence). V was trimmed by 4 bases and J by 1 base, leaving 11 bases between them. This CDR3 comprises 14 residues.

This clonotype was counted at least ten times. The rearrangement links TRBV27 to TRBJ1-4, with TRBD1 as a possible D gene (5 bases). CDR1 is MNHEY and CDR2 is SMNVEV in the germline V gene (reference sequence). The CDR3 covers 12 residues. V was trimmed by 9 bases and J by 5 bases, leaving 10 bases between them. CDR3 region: CARSDRNEKLFF. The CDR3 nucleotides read TGTGCCAGGAGCGACAGAAATGAAAAACTGTTTTTT.

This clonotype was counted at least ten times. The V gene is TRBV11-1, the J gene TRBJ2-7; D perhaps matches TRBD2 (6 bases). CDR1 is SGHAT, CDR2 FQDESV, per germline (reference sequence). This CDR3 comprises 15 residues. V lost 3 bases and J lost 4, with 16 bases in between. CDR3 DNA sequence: TGTGCCAGCAGCTTGTACGGAGGGGCAGGGTACGAGCAGTACTTC. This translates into CASSLYGGAGYEQYF.

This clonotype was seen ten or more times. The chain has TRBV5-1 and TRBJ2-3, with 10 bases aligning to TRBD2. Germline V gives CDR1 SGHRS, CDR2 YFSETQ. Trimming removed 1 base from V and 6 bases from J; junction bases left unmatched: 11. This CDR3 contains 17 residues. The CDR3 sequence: CASSLISGRALGDTQYF. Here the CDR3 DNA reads TGCGCCAGCAGCTTGATCAGCGGGAGGGCCCTAGGTGATACGCAGTATTTT.

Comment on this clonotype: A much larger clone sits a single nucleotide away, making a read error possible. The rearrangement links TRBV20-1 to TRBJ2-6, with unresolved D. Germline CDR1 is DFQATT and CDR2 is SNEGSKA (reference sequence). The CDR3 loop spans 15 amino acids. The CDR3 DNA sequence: TGCAGTGCTAGACCCCCCAACTCTGGGGTCAACGTCCTGACTTTC. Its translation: CSARPPNSGVNVLTF.

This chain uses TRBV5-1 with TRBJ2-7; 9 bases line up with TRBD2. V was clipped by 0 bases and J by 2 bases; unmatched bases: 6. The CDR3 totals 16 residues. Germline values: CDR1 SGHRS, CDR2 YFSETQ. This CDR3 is CASSLESSGITYEQYF. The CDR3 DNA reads TGCGCCAGCAGCTTGGAGTCTAGCGGGATCACCTACGAGCAGTACTTC.

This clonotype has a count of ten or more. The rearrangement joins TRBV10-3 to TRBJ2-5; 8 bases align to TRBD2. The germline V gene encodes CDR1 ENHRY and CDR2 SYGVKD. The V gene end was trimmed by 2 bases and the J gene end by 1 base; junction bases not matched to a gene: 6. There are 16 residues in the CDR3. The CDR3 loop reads CAISEGAGGLQETQYF. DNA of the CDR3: TGTGCCATCAGTGAGGGTGCGGGAGGCCTCCAAGAGACCCAGTACTTC.

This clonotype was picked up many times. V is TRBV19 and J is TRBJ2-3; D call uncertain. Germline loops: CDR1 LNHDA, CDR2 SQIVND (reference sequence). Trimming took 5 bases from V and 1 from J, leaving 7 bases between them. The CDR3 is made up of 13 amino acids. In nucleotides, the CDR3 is TGTGCCAGTAGTGTACCTGGCACAGATACGCAGTATTTT. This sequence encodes CASSVPGTDTQYF.

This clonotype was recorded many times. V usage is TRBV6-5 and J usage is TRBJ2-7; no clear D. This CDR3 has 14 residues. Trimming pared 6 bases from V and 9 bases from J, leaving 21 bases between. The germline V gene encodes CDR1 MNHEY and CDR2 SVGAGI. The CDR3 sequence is CASSSSGLPTGQYF. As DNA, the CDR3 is TGTGCCAGCAGCAGTAGTGGCCTACCTACGGGGCAGTACTTC.